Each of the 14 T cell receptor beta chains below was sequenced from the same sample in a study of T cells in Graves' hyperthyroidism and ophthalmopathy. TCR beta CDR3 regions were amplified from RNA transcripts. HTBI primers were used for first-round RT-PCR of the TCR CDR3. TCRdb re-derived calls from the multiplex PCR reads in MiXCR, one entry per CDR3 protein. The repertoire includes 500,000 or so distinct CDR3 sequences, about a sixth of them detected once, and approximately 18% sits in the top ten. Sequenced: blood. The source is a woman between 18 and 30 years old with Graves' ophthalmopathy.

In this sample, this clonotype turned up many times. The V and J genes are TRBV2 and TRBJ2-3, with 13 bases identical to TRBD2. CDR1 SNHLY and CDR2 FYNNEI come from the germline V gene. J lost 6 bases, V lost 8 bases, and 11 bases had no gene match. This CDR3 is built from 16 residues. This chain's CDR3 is CASPILTSGGADTQYF. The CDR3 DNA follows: TGTGCCAGCCCAATATTAACTAGCGGGGGGGCGGATACGCAGTATTTT.

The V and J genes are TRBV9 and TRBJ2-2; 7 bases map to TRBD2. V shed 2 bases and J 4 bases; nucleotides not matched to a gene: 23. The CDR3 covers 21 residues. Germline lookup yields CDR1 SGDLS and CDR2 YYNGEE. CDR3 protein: CASSVGVWGGDSPFLTGELFF. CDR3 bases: TGTGCCAGCAGCGTGGGAGTATGGGGGGGTGACAGTCCTTTTCTCACCGGGGAGCTGTTTTTT.

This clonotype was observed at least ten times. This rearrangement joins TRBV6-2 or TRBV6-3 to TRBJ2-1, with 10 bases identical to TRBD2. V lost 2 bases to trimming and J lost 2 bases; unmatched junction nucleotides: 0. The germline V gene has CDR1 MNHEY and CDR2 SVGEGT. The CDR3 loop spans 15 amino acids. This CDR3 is CASSYTSGTYNEQFF. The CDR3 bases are TGTGCCAGCAGTTACACTAGCGGGACCTACAATGAGCAGTTCTTC.

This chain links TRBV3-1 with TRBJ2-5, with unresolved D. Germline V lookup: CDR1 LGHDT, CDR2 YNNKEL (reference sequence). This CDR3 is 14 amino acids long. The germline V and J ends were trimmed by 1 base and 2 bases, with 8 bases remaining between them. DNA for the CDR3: TGTGCCAGCAGCCAAGTCAAAGCTCAAGAGACCCAGTACTTC. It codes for CASSQVKAQETQYF.

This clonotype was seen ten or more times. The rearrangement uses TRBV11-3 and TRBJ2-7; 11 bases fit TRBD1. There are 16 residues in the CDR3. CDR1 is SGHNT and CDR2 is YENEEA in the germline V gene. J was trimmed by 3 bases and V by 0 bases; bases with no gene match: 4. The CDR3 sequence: CASSLDSGTGGYEQYF. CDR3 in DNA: TGTGCCAGCAGCTTAGACAGCGGGACAGGGGGCTACGAGCAGTACTTC.

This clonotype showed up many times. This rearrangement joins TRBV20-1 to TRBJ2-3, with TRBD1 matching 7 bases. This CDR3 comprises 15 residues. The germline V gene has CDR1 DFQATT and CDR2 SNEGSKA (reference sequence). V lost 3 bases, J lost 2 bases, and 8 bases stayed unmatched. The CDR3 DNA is TGCAGTGCTAGCGTGACAGGGTTCTCCACAGATACGCAGTATTTT. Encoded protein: CSASVTGFSTDTQYF.

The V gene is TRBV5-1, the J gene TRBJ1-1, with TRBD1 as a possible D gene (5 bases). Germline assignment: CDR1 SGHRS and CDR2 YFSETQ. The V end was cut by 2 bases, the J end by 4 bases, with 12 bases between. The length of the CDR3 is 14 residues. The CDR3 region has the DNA TGCGCCAGCAGCTTTACGTTCCAGGGCACTGAAGCTTTCTTT. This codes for CASSFTFQGTEAFF.

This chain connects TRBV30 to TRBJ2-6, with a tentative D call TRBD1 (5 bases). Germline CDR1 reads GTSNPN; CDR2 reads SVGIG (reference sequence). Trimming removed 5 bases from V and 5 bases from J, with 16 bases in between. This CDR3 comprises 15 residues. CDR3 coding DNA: TGTGCCTGGTTCCAGGGTGGGGTGAGGGCCAACGTCCTGACTTTC. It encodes CAWFQGGVRANVLTF. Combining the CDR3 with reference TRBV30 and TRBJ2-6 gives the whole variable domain SQTIHQWPATLVQPVGSPLSLECTVEGTSNPNLYWYRQAAGRGLQLLFYSVGIGQISSEVPQNLSASRPQDRQFILSSKKLLLSDSGFYLCAWFQGGVRANVLTFGAGSRLTVL.

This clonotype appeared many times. This chain's CDR3 is CASSHTASSNQPQHF. Here the CDR3 DNA reads TGTGCCAGCAGTCATACCGCCTCCTCCAATCAGCCCCAGCATTTT. This chain connects TRBV5-5 to TRBJ1-5; D ambiguous. Deletions cut 5 bases from V and 3 bases from J, with 15 bases between. This CDR3 is built from 15 residues. The germline V gene has CDR1 SGHKS and CDR2 YYEKEE (reference sequence).

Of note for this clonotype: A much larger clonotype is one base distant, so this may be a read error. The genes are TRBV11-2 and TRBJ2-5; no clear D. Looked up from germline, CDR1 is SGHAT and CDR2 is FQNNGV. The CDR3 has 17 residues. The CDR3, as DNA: TGTGCCGGCAGCCCCCCCCTCCTACCAGCGCGAGGAGAGACCCAGTACTTC. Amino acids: CAGSPPLLPARGETQYF.

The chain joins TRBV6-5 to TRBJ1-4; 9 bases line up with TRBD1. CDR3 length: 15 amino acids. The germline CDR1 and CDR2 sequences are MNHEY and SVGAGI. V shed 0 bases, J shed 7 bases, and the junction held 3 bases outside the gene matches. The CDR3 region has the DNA TGTGCCAGCAGTTACTCTGGACAGGGGACTGAAAAACTGTTTTTT. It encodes CASSYSGQGTEKLFF.

The CDR3 nucleotides are TGTGCCAGCAGTTTATTCACGGGACATAGGGGAAATGAGCAGTTCTTC. As protein: CASSLFTGHRGNEQFF. The gene calls are TRBV27 and TRBJ2-1; possibly TRBD1 for D (6 bases). The CDR3 length is 16 residues. V was cut by 1 base and J by 7 bases, with 17 bases left in between. Germline V CDR1 and CDR2: MNHEY, SMNVEV (reference sequence).

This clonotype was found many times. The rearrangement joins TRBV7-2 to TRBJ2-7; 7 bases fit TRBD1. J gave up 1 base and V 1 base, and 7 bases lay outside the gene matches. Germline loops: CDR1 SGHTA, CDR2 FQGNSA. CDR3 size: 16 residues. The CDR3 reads CASSLDFNRGSYEQYF. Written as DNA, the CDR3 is TGTGCCAGCAGCTTAGATTTCAACAGGGGATCCTACGAGCAGTACTTC.

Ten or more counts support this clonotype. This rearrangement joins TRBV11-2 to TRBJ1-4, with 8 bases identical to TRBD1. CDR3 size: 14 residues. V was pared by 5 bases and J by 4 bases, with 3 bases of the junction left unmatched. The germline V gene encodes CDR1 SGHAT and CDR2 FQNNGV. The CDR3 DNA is TGTGCCAGCAGCACAGGGGGGATTAATGAAAAACTGTTTTTT. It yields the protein CASSTGGINEKLFF.